This passage covers 23 T cell receptor beta chains from one sample sequenced in a study of T-cell reconstitution after alpha-beta-depleted transplantation in children. Unique molecular identifiers were incorporated when the TCRbeta library was constructed. TCRdb re-called the PCR reads through MiXCR, storing one row per CDR3 protein. The table shows some 220,000 distinct CDR3 sequences, with about 11% occurring only once. The starting material was PBMCs, obtained before TCRalphabeta/CD19-depleted stem cell transplant. These receptors came from a child under two years old with acute myeloid leukemia, due to receive a stem cell transplant.

At least ten counts were recorded for this clonotype. The rearrangement links TRBV7-6 to TRBJ2-3; D is ambiguous. Germline CDR1 and CDR2: SGHVS and FNYEAQ. CDR3 size: 13 residues. Trimming took off 0 bases at V and 8 bases at J, with 9 bases between the two ends. CDR3 loop: CASSLARRGTQYF. CDR3 nucleotides: TGTGCCAGCAGCTTAGCCCGGCGAGGTACGCAGTATTTT.

This clonotype has ten or more counts. The rearrangement joins TRBV18 to TRBJ1-6; the match to TRBD1 covers 7 bases. The trim removed 6 bases at V and 8 bases at J, leaving 10 bases unmatched. CDR1 KGHSH and CDR2 LQKENI come from the germline V gene. The length of the CDR3 is 15 residues. CDR3: CASSPNTGDDSPLHF. CDR3 nucleotide sequence: TGTGCCAGCTCGCCAAATACAGGGGACGATTCACCCCTCCACTTT.

Of note for this clonotype: This may stem from a read error, because a much larger clone lies one nucleotide away. The rearrangement uses TRBV27 and TRBJ1-1; 7 nucleotides line up with TRBD1. CDR3 length equals 15 residues. The germline V gene has CDR1 MNHEY and CDR2 SMNVEV (reference sequence). The CDR3 bases are TGTGCCAGCAGTTTCCAAGGGGGCGCGGACACTGAAGCTTCCTTT. Translating it yields CASSFQGGADTEASF.

In its sample, this clonotype was seen many times. The genes are TRBV5-1 and TRBJ2-5; unclear D gene. The CDR3 spans 13 residues. Trimming took 3 bases from V and 0 from J, leaving 6 bases between them. Germline lookup yields CDR1 SGHRS and CDR2 YFSETQ. CDR3 in amino acids: CASSSTYQETQYF. CDR3 DNA: TGCGCCAGCAGCTCCACGTACCAAGAGACCCAGTACTTC.

This clonotype was detected many times. The chain combines TRBV7-8 with TRBJ2-4, with 9 bases matching TRBD2. CDR1 is SGHVS and CDR2 is FQNEAQ in the germline V gene. V was pared by 6 bases and J by 6 bases, with 9 bases of the junction left unmatched. CDR3 size: 15 residues. The CDR3 region is CASSLAAGGGNIQYF. The CDR3 bases are TGTGCCAGCAGTCTAGCGGCGGGAGGGGGAAACATTCAGTACTTC. The entire variable domain, with the rest obtained from reference TRBV7-8 and TRBJ2-4, is as follows: GAGVSQSPRYKVAKRGQDVALRCDPISGHVSLFWYQQALGQGPEFLTYFQNEAQLDKSGLPSDRFFAERPEGSVSTLKIQRTQQEDSAVYLCASSLAAGGGNIQYFGAGTRLSVL.

This clonotype has a count of ten or more. V gene TRBV20-1 combines with J gene TRBJ2-5; D not resolved. V was cut by 0 bases and J by 5 bases, with 10 bases left in between. This CDR3 is built from 13 residues. Looked up from germline, CDR1 is DFQATT and CDR2 is SNEGSKA (reference sequence). CDR3 sequence: CSARDVGKETQYF. As DNA, the CDR3 is TGCAGTGCTAGAGATGTGGGGAAGGAGACCCAGTACTTC.

The chain combines TRBV6-2 or TRBV6-3 with TRBJ1-5; D not resolved. V was cut by 7 bases and J by 0 bases, with 10 bases left in between. CDR1 and CDR2 from the germline V gene are MNHEY and SVGEGT. CDR3 length: 14 residues. The CDR3 coding sequence is TGTGCCAGCAACAGCTTCTATAGCAATCAGCCCCAGCATTTT. Translated: CASNSFYSNQPQHF.

In its sample, this clonotype was seen many times. This sequence joins TRBV6-1 and TRBJ1-2; no clear D gene. Germline loops: CDR1 MNHNS, CDR2 SASEGT. V shed 7 bases and J shed 4 bases, with 10 bases lying between them. The CDR3 length is 12 residues. DNA for the CDR3: TGTGCCAGCAATCGAGATGGCTATGGCTACACCTTC. Residues: CASNRDGYGYTF.

The table lists this clonotype with a count of one. The J gene is TRBJ2-3, the V gene TRBV2; either TRBD1 or TRBD2 may fit D (6 bases each). The CDR3 is 13 residues long. The V gene's germline CDR1 is SNHLY and CDR2 FYNNEI. V was shortened by 8 bases and J by 4 bases, with 13 bases between the two germline ends. The CDR3 loop is CASGGLLADTQYF. The CDR3 DNA follows: TGTGCCAGCGGGGGGCTCCTCGCAGATACGCAGTATTTT.

This clonotype was seen at least ten times. V gene TRBV7-8 combines with J gene TRBJ2-7; D gene ambiguous. CDR1 SGHVS and CDR2 FQNEAQ come from the germline V gene. The V and J ends lost 6 bases and 4 bases respectively, with 16 bases between them. The CDR3 covers 14 residues. This CDR3 is CASRSRAGEYEQYF. The CDR3 region has the DNA TGTGCCAGCAGATCACGGGCAGGCGAATACGAGCAGTACTTC. The full variable domain, with the rest looked up from reference TRBV7-8 and TRBJ2-7, is GAGVSQSPRYKVAKRGQDVALRCDPISGHVSLFWYQQALGQGPEFLTYFQNEAQLDKSGLPSDRFFAERPEGSVSTLKIQRTQQEDSAVYLCASRSRAGEYEQYFGPGTRLTVT.

The table lists this clonotype with many counts. This rearrangement joins TRBV20-1 to TRBJ1-3; D gene ambiguous. Trimming left V 0 bases short and J 3 bases short, with 9 bases between. The CDR3 consists of 14 residues. Germline assignment: CDR1 DFQATT and CDR2 SNEGSKA (reference sequence). This chain's CDR3 is CSAREGNGGNTIYF. CDR3 DNA sequence: TGCAGTGCTAGAGAGGGGAACGGTGGAAACACCATATATTTT.

This clonotype was seen at least ten times. The V call is TRBV28, the J call TRBJ1-4; D gene unclear. V lost 2 bases and J 3 bases, leaving 7 bases between the germline ends. Germline values: CDR1 MDHEN, CDR2 SYDVKM. The CDR3 length is 14 residues. CDR3 sequence: CASSLRTANEKLFF. CDR3 in DNA: TGTGCCAGCAGTTTACGGACGGCTAATGAAAAACTGTTTTTT.

This clonotype was seen a few times. V is TRBV11-3 and J is TRBJ2-5; no clear D. The V gene's germline CDR1 is SGHNT and CDR2 YENEEA. Trimming took 4 bases from V and 4 from J, leaving 16 bases between them. The CDR3 covers 15 residues. As DNA, the CDR3 is TGTGCCAGCAGCTCCAGGACCGACGTAGGAGAGACCCAGTACTTC. Protein sequence: CASSSRTDVGETQYF. The variable domain in full, with the rest retrieved from reference TRBV11-3 and TRBJ2-5, is EAGVVQSPRYKIIEKKQPVAFWCNPISGHNTLYWYLQNLGQGPELLIRYENEEAVDDSQLPKDRFSAERLKGVDSTLKIQPAELGDSAVYLCASSSRTDVGETQYFGPGTRLLVL.

In its sample, this clonotype was seen many times. This sequence joins TRBV28 and TRBJ1-6; tentative D call: TRBD1 (5 bases). CDR1 MDHEN and CDR2 SYDVKM come from the germline V gene. The length of the CDR3 is 14 residues. V lost 2 bases, J lost 3 bases, and 5 bases lay in between. Written as DNA, the CDR3 is TGTGCCAGCAGTTTAACAGGCTATAATTCACCCCTCCACTTT. This sequence encodes CASSLTGYNSPLHF.

This clonotype appeared a single time. This sequence may be a read error, since a much larger clone differs from it by one base. The rearrangement joins TRBV12-3 or TRBV12-4 to TRBJ2-5, with D unresolved. This CDR3 spans 14 amino acids. The DNA of the CDR3 is TGTGTCAGCGCCATGTTGGCGGAGAAAGAGACCCAGTACTTC. Protein: CVSAMLAEKETQYF.

The table lists this clonotype with many counts. This chain links TRBV29-1 with TRBJ2-5; D perhaps matches TRBD2 (5 bases). V was clipped by 4 bases and J by 5 bases, with 14 bases between them. The CDR3 is 13 amino acids. Germline CDR1 SQVTM, CDR2 ANQGSEA. The CDR3: CSVAGREWETQYF. CDR3 sequence (DNA): TGCAGCGTTGCTGGTCGGGAATGGGAGACCCAGTACTTC. Full variable domain (rest looked up from reference TRBV29-1 and TRBJ2-5): SAVISQKPSRDICQRGTSLTIQCQVDSQVTMMFWYRQQPGQSLTLIATANQGSEATYESGFVIDKFPISRPNLTFSTLTVSNMSPEDSSIYLCSVAGREWETQYFGPGTRLLVL.

A remark on this clonotype: This CDR3 fails to terminate in the conserved phenylalanine or tryptophan, so it likely reflects a read error. This chain connects TRBV11-2 to TRBJ1-1; D is ambiguous. CDR1 and CDR2 from the germline V gene are SGHAT and FQNNGV. The CDR3 has 14 residues. V lost 0 bases and J 1 base, leaving 6 bases between the germline ends. DNA for the CDR3: TGTGCCAGCAGCTTAGATGAGGGGAACACTGAAGCTTTCTTA. Its protein product is CASSLDEGNTEAFL.

This clonotype has at least ten counts. The genes are TRBV7-2 and TRBJ2-2; D is undetermined. Germline V CDR1 and CDR2: SGHTA, FQGNSA. V lost 4 bases to trimming and J lost 11 bases, with 11 bases between them. The CDR3 contains 12 residues. CDR3 sequence (DNA): TGTGCCAGCAGCTCGAGCCTATCTGAGCTGTTTTTT. It codes for CASSSSLSELFF.

This clonotype was detected ten times or more. The J gene is TRBJ1-1, the V gene TRBV5-1; 7 bases line up with TRBD1. The length of the CDR3 is 17 residues. The junction had 18 bases not matched to a gene; V was cut back by 8 bases and J by 2 bases. CDR1 is SGHRS and CDR2 is YFSETQ in the germline V gene. This chain's CDR3 is CARGGGPEPPLNTEAFF. The CDR3 DNA reads TGCGCCAGAGGAGGGGGCCCAGAGCCGCCCCTCAACACTGAAGCTTTCTTT.

Concerning this clonotype: At one end, the junction sequence differs from germline, possibly due to a read error. The rearrangement links TRBV4-2 to TRBJ2-5, with unresolved D. Per the germline V gene, CDR1 is LGHNA and CDR2 is YNFKEQ. The CDR3 runs to 13 residues. The CDR3 DNA reads TGTGCCATCAGCCCTGGTCCCCAAGAGACCCAGTACTTC. The encoded protein is CAISPGPQETQYF.

The DNA of the CDR3 is TGTGCCACCAGCACCCTACGGCCGGGGGATCAGCCCCAGCATTTT. Its translation is CATSTLRPGDQPQHF. This chain links TRBV15 with TRBJ1-5, with a tentative D call TRBD1 (5 bases). Germline values: CDR1 LNHNV, CDR2 YYDKDF (reference sequence). V lost 4 bases and J 5 bases, leaving 15 bases between the germline ends. This CDR3 has 15 residues.

There are many counts of this clonotype. The chain uses TRBV2 and TRBJ2-5, with 9 positions matching TRBD2. V lost 10 bases, J lost 2 bases, and 5 bases stayed unmatched. The CDR3 runs to 13 residues. In germline, CDR1 is SNHLY, CDR2 FYNNEI. DNA for the CDR3: TGTGCCACGGGAGCGGGGGGTCAAGAGACCCAGTACTTC. This sequence encodes CATGAGGQETQYF.

This clonotype was observed at least ten times. The gene calls are TRBV5-1 and TRBJ1-2; maybe TRBD1 (5 bases). V was trimmed by 0 bases and J by 2 bases, leaving 11 bases between them. The CDR3 spans 15 residues. CDR1 SGHRS and CDR2 YFSETQ come from the germline V gene. The CDR3 nucleotides read TGCGCCAGCAGCTTGGCGGTGGGGGTCAACTATGGCTACACCTTC. Translating gives CASSLAVGVNYGYTF.